These T cell receptor beta chains were read from a single sample in a study of T-cell memory formation after mild COVID-19. TCRdb used MiXCR to reprocess the 5' RACE reads, holding one entry per CDR3 protein. The sample records about 500,000 distinct CDR3 sequences, roughly 21% being singletons. The sample taken for sequencing was PBMCs or a T cell subset sorted from them (not recorded which). These receptors all stem from an adult woman who had mild COVID-19 (a few samples of this study predate the infection). Cell type and time point are not known. Each CDR3 is given with its conserved first and last residue. The D gene is left open where the match is weak. Expanded clones get a size class; other rows say once, few or many, or leave the size out.

J gene	clone size	V gene	D gene	CDR3 protein	CDR3 DNA
TRBJ2-1	-	TRBV7-6	-	CASSLGPQLRYNEQFF	TGTGCCAGCAGCTTAGGACCCCAACTGCGGTACAATGAGCAGTTCTTC
TRBJ2-7	-	TRBV5-1	TRBD1	CASSLTRDRFYEQYF	TGCGCCAGCAGCTTGACCCGGGACAGGTTCTACGAGCAGTACTTC
TRBJ2-7	few	TRBV7-9	-	CASSLVRTSSYEQYF	TGTGCCAGCAGCTTAGTAAGGACAAGCTCCTACGAGCAGTACTTC
TRBJ2-4	-	TRBV7-2	TRBD2	CASSPGGKASAGIQYF	TGTGCCAGCAGCCCCGGGGGGAAAGCCTCCGCCGGGATTCAGTACTTC
TRBJ2-6	-	TRBV24-1	-	CATSDRRRLSSGANVLTF	TGTGCCACCAGTGACCGCCGCCGATTAAGCTCTGGGGCCAACGTCCTGACTTTC
TRBJ2-7	few	TRBV18	-	CASSPGTPGGEQYF	TGTGCCAGCTCACCCGGGACACCTGGGGGCGAGCAGTACTTC
TRBJ2-5	many	TRBV7-2	TRBD2	CASSAAGLAFVQETQYF	TGTGCCAGCAGCGCAGCGGGACTAGCGTTTGTCCAAGAGACCCAGTACTTC
TRBJ2-7	-	TRBV5-1	TRBD2	CASRFLGGAYEQYF	TGCGCCAGCAGGTTTCTGGGGGGGGCCTACGAGCAGTACTTC
TRBJ1-2	-	TRBV7-9	-	CASSLTDSDYGYTF	TGTGCCAGCAGCTTAACAGACAGTGATTATGGCTACACCTTC
TRBJ2-7	-	TRBV7-9	-	CASSLASHRAEQYF	TGTGCCAGCAGCTTAGCGAGTCACAGGGCCGAGCAGTACTTC
TRBJ2-1	few	TRBV12-3/TRBV12-4	-	CASSLGREDNEQFF	TGTGCCAGCAGTTTGGGACGAGAAGACAATGAGCAGTTCTTC
TRBJ1-1	-	TRBV29-1	TRBD1	CSVVPMGQGNTEAFF	TGCAGCGTTGTACCTATGGGACAGGGGAACACTGAAGCTTTCTTT
TRBJ2-7	-	TRBV2	-	CASRDTNRVNGGQQYF	TGTGCCAGCAGAGACACCAACAGGGTTAATGGGGGGCAGCAGTACTTC
TRBJ1-2	few	TRBV20-1	-	CSASLGTGNGYTF	TGCAGTGCTAGCCTCGGTACGGGTAATGGCTACACCTTC
TRBJ1-2	-	TRBV7-2	-	CASISSGGNSNYGYTF	TGTGCCAGCATCTCGTCAGGAGGCAATTCTAACTATGGCTACACCTTC
TRBJ2-1	few	TRBV7-7	-	CASSPDGYNEQFF	TGTGCCAGCAGCCCGGACGGCTACAATGAGCAGTTCTTC
TRBJ2-7	-	TRBV11-3	-	CASSFCRQSTYEQYF	TGTGCCAGCAGCTTTTGTAGGCAGTCTACCTACGAGCAGTACTTC
TRBJ2-1	-	TRBV5-1	-	CASSPGQGFNNEQFF	TGCGCCAGCAGCCCGGGTCAGGGGTTTAACAATGAGCAGTTCTTC
TRBJ2-1	-	TRBV9	TRBD2	CASSPPGLVWNEQFF	TGTGCCAGCAGCCCCCCTGGACTAGTTTGGAATGAGCAGTTCTTC
TRBJ1-4	-	TRBV10-3	-	CAISESEGSGSEKLFF	TGTGCCATCAGTGAGTCCGAGGGCTCGGGGAGTGAAAAACTGTTTTTT
TRBJ2-2	few	TRBV4-2	-	CASSQRTGDNTGELFF	TGTGCCAGCAGCCAACGTACCGGGGATAACACCGGGGAGCTGTTTTTT
TRBJ2-2	many	TRBV7-9	-	CASSFTGAGELFF	TGTGCCAGCAGTTTTACGGGTGCCGGGGAGCTGTTTTTT
TRBJ2-7	-	TRBV6-1	TRBD1	CATSRQGAYEQYF	TGTGCCACCTCTCGACAGGGGGCCTACGAGCAGTACTTC
TRBJ2-1	many	TRBV20-1	TRBD2	CSAPLAGGHEQFF	TGCAGTGCTCCACTAGCGGGAGGCCATGAGCAGTTCTTC
TRBJ2-2	-	TRBV7-2	-	CASSATSGVLFGELFF	TGTGCCAGCAGCGCAACATCGGGGGTATTGTTCGGGGAGCTGTTTTTT
TRBJ2-7	-	TRBV29-1	TRBD2	CSVSPRSAGGYEQYF	TGCAGCGTTTCCCCCCGGTCAGCGGGGGGCTACGAGCAGTACTTC
TRBJ2-1	-	TRBV15	-	CATKDGGQNEQFF	TGTGCCACCAAAGACGGGGGGCAAAATGAGCAGTTCTTC
TRBJ2-1	-	TRBV24-1	-	CATSDSGTHITFEQFF	TGTGCCACCAGTGACTCCGGGACACACATTACTTTTGAGCAGTTCTTC
TRBJ2-7	many	TRBV7-6	-	CASSLVCKHAYEQYF	TGTGCCAGCAGTCTAGTGTGCAAGCACGCCTACGAGCAGTACTTC
TRBJ1-5	-	TRBV20-1	-	CSAITDYSNQPQHF	TGCAGTGCTATTACGGACTACAGCAATCAGCCCCAGCATTTT
TRBJ2-1	few	TRBV24-1	TRBD2	CATSDTGTSGYNEQFF	TGTGCCACCAGTGATACCGGGACTAGCGGGTACAATGAGCAGTTCTTC
TRBJ2-4	once	TRBV14	-	CASSPRIGGVVKNIQYF	TGTGCCAGCAGCCCCCGGATCGGGGGAGTGGTCAAAAACATTCAGTACTTC
TRBJ1-4	-	TRBV3-1	TRBD1	CASSARQGIWVTNEKLFF	TGTGCCAGCAGCGCCCGACAGGGGATTTGGGTAACTAATGAAAAACTGTTTTTT
TRBJ2-2	-	TRBV10-3	-	CAISDTNAAGELFF	TGTGCCATCAGCGATACCAACGCGGCGGGGGAGCTGTTTTTT
TRBJ1-1	-	TRBV2	-	CASSEPPYFLNTEAFF	TGTGCCAGCAGTGAGCCCCCATACTTTCTGAACACTGAAGCTTTCTTT
TRBJ1-5	many	TRBV12-3/TRBV12-4	-	CASSLGGPNQPQHF	TGTGCCAGCAGTTTAGGGGGGCCAAATCAGCCCCAGCATTTT
TRBJ2-7	few	TRBV12-3/TRBV12-4	TRBD1	CASSSENRGRVHEQYF	TGTGCCAGCAGTTCCGAAAACAGGGGGCGGGTCCACGAGCAGTACTTC
TRBJ1-1	-	TRBV19	-	CASKGDRYNTEAFF	TGTGCCAGTAAGGGGGACCGCTATAACACTGAAGCTTTCTTT
TRBJ2-5	-	TRBV3-1	TRBD2	CASSQDRGGWETQYF	TGTGCCAGCAGCCAAGACCGGGGGGGCTGGGAGACCCAGTACTTC
TRBJ1-1	-	TRBV19	-	CASRIGLGTEAFF	TGTGCCAGTAGGATAGGGTTGGGCACTGAAGCTTTCTTT
TRBJ2-7	few	TRBV28	-	CASSPVRGMLYEQYF	TGTGCCAGCAGTCCAGTTCGAGGGATGTTGTACGAGCAGTACTTC
TRBJ2-7	-	TRBV2	-	CASTGQSYEQYF	TGTGCCAGCACCGGACAGTCCTACGAGCAGTACTTC
TRBJ1-3	-	TRBV7-3	TRBD1	CASSLGQGLSGNTIYF	TGTGCCAGCAGCTTAGGACAGGGGTTATCTGGAAACACCATATATTTT
TRBJ1-2	many	TRBV3-1	TRBD1	CASSQGVDRLLYGYTF	TGTGCCAGCAGCCAAGGGGTGGACAGGCTACTCTATGGCTACACCTTC
TRBJ2-1	few	TRBV6-2/TRBV6-3	-	CASSLLATTYNEQFF	TGTGCCAGCAGTTTGCTAGCGACTACCTACAATGAGCAGTTCTTC